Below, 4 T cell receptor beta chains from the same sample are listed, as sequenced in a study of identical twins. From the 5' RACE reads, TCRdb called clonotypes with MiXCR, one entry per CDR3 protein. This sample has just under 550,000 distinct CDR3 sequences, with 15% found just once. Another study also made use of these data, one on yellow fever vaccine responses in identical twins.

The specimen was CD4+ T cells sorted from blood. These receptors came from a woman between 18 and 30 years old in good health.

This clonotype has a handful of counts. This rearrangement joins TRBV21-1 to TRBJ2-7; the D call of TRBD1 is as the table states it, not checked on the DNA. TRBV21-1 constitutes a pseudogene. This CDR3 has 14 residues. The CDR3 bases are TGTGCCAGCAGTACAACGGGACCCTACTACGAGCAGTACTTC. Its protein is CASSTTGPYYEQYF.

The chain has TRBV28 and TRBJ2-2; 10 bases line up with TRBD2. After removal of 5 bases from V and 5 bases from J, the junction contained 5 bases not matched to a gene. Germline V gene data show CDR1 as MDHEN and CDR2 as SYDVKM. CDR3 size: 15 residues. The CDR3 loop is CASSRTLAGTGELFF. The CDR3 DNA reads TGTGCCAGCAGTAGGACACTAGCGGGGACCGGGGAGCTGTTTTTT.

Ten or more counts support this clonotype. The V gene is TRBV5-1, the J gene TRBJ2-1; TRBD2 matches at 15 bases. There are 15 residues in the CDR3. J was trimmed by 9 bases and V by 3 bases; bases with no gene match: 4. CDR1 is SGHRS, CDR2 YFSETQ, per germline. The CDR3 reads CASSWTSGGAGEQFF. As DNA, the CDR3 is TGCGCCAGCAGCTGGACTAGCGGGGGGGCTGGTGAGCAGTTCTTC. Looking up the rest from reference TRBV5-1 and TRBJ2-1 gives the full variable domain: KAGVTQTPRYLIKTRGQQVTLSCSPISGHRSVSWYQQTPGQGLQFLFEYFSETQRNKGNFPGRFSGRQFSNSRSEMNVSTLELGDSALYLCASSWTSGGAGEQFFGPGTRLTVL.

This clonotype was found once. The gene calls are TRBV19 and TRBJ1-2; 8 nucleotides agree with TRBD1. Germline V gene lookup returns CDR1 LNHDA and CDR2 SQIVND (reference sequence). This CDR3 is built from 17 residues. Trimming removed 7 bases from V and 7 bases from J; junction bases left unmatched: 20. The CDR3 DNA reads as TGTGCCAGTACCACCAGTTGGGGAGGACAGGGTTCATCTGGCTACACCTTC. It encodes CASTTSWGGQGSSGYTF.